This TCR beta chain is from a study of cytomegalovirus exposure and HLA in healthy donors. Study conclusions and caveats: Sequencing probably produced one cluster of sequence variants that were highly shared. Analysis was carried out at a later point, and it linked a missense DCLRE1C variant to TCR beta V- and J-gene trimming. As confirmed in vitro, a few CMV-associated chains were specific for CMV antigens. For most TCR beta V segments, an earlier analysis put the productive rate at about 90% or about 30% of the time.

V trimming: 2 bases; J trimming: 5 bases; junction bases outside the gene matches: 8. Germline CDR1 SGHTA, CDR2 FQGNSA. The CDR3 is made up of 16 amino acids. The PCR used 60 Vbeta and 13 Jbeta primers. Repertoires were generated with immunoSEQ multiplex PCR, while TCRdb's copy carries only in-frame clones and drops some. The sample includes under 200,000 clones, 75% to 80% of them seen just once. A note on this clone: Its antigen is as yet unknown.

This sequence originates from a woman in her forties in good health and CMV-seropositive. J is TRBJ1-1 and V is TRBV7-2; 10 positions agree with TRBD1. Sequenced material: PBMCs. The CDR3 loop is CASSLRPGQGRTEAFF. CDR3 in DNA: TGTGCCAGCAGCTTAAGACCGGGACAGGGGAGGACTGAAGCTTTCTTT.